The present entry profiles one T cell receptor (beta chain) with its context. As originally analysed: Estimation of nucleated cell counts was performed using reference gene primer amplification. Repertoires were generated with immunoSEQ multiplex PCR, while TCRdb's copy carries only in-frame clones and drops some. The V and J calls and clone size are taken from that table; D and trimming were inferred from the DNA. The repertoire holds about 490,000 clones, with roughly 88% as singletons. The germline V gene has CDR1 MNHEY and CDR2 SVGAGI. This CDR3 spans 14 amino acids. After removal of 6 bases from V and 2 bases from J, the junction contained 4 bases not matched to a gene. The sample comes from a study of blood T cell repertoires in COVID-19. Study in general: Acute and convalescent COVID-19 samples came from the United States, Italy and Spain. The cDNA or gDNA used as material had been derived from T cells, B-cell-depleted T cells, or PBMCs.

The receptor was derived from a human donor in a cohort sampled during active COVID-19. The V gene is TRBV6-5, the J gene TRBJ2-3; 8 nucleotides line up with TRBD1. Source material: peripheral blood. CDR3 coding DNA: TGTGCCAGCAGAAGGACAGGGTACACAGATACGCAGTATTTT. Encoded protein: CASRRTGYTDTQYF.